This TCR beta chain was sequenced in a study of vaccination and CD4 T cells after COVID-19. Overall study results and limits: Data came from relatively few convalescent patients and lacked early post-infection timepoints.

The treatment: 10-day PBMC culture with coronavirus spike peptide pools or control peptides (ViraFEST assay). The Oncomine TCR Beta short-read assay generated sequence data from the DNA of cultured CD4+ T cells. Extraction of genomic DNA was performed on cultured CD4+ T cells. TCRdb redid the calling of the PCR reads with MiXCR, one entry per CDR3 protein. This table has around 12,000 distinct CDR3 sequences, 70% to 85% appearing once. Comments on this clonotype: Antigen unknown.

The V end lost 5 bases, the J end lost 1 base, and 14 bases lay between the germline ends. Per the germline V gene, CDR1 is DFQATT and CDR2 is SNEGSKA (reference sequence). The CDR3 consists of 14 residues. This chain uses TRBV20-1 with TRBJ1-1; D possibly corresponds to TRBD1 (5 bases). The sample taken for sequencing was CD4+ T cells from blood, cultured in vitro. This TCR was sampled from a human donor who had recovered from COVID-19. The CDR3: CSAFQDSRNTEAFF. CDR3 in DNA: TGCAGTGCTTTCCAAGACAGTAGGAACACTGAAGCTTTCTTT.